This T cell receptor (beta chain) appears in the sequencing data of a study of technical replicates of blood from several donors. The CDR3 covers 14 residues. The germline gives CDR1 MNHEY, CDR2 SMNVEV (reference sequence). This table comes from immunoSEQ multiplex PCR, and its TCRdb copy is limited to in-frame clones, with some not included. The data show 65,000 to 95,000 clones, around 86% seen once. The chain combines TRBV27 with TRBJ2-5; 9 nucleotides match TRBD1. The J call may be faulty, since TRBJ2-7 better matches the DNA end. The source material was PBMCs. The sequence was collected from a human donor in good health. Some clones in this sample may be carry-over from other donors' samples. Here the CDR3 reads CASGLGTGISEQYF. Here the CDR3 DNA reads TGTGCCAGTGGACTTGGGACAGGGATTTCCGAGCAGTACTTC.